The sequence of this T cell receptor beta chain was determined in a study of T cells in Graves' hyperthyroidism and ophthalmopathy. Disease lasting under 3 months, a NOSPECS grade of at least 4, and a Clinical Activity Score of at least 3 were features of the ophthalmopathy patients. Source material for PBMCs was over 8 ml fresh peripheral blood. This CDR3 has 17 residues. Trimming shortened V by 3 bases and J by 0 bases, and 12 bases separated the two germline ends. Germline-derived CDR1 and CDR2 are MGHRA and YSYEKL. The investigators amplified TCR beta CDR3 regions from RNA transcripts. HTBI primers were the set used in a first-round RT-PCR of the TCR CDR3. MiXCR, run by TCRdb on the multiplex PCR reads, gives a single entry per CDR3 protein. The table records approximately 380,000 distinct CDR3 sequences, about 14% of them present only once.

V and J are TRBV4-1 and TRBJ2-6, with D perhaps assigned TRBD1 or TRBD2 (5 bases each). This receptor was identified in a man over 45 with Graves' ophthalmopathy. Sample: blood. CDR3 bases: TGCGCCAGCAGCCAGAGGCAGGGAGTCTCTGGGGCCAACGTCCTGACTTTC. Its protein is CASSQRQGVSGANVLTF.